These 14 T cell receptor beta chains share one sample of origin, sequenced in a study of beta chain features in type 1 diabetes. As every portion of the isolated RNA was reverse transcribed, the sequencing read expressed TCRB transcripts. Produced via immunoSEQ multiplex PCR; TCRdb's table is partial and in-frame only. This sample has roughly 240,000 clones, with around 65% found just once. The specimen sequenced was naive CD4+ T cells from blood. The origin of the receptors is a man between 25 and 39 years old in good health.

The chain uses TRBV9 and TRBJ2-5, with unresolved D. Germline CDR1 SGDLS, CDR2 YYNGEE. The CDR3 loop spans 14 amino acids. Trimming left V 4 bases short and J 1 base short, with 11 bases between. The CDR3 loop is CASSPGNSQETQYF. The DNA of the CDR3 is TGTGCCAGCAGCCCAGGTAATAGCCAAGAGACCCAGTACTTC. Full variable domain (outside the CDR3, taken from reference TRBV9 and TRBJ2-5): DSGVTQTPKHLITATGQRVTLRCSPRSGDLSVYWYQQSLDQGLQFLIQYYNGEERAKGNILERFSAQQFPDLHSELNLSSLELGDSALYFCASSPGNSQETQYFGPGTRLLVL.

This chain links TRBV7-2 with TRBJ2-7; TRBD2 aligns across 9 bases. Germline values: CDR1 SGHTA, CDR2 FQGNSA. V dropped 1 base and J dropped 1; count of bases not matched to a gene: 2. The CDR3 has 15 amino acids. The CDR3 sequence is CASSLVAGESYEQYF. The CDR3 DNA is TGTGCCAGCAGCTTAGTAGCGGGAGAATCCTACGAGCAGTACTTC.

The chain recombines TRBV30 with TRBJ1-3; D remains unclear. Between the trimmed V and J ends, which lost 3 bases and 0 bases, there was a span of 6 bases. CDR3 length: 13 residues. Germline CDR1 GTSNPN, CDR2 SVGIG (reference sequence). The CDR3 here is CAWRFLSGNTIYF. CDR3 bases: TGTGCCTGGAGATTTCTCTCTGGAAACACCATATATTTT.

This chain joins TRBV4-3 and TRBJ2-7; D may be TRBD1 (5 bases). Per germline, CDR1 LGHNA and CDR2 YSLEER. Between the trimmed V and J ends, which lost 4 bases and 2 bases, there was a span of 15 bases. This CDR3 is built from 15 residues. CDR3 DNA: TGCGCCAGCAGCCCTGAGGTAGGGGTTCCCTACGAGCAGTACTTC. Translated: CASSPEVGVPYEQYF.

CDR3 DNA: TGCAGCATCCGAATAGACGTAACGTACGAGCAGTACTTC. Protein sequence: CSIRIDVTYEQYF. The chain combines TRBV29-1 with TRBJ2-7, with D unresolved. CDR3 length equals 13 residues. Trimming took 8 bases from V and 4 from J, leaving 18 bases between them. Germline-derived CDR1 and CDR2 are SQVTM and ANQGSEA.

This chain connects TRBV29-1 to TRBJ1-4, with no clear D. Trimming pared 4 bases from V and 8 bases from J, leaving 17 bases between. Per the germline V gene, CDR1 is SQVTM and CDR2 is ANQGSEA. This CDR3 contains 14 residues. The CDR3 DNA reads TGCAGCGTTGTCGATGGAGGAATTGGAGAAAAACTGTTTTTT. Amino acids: CSVVDGGIGEKLFF.

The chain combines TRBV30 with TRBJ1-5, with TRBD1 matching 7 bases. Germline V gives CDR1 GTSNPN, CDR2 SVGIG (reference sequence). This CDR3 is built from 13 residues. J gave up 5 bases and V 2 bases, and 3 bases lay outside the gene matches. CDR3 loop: CAWSTTGDQPQHF. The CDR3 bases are TGTGCCTGGAGTACTACAGGGGATCAGCCCCAGCATTTT.

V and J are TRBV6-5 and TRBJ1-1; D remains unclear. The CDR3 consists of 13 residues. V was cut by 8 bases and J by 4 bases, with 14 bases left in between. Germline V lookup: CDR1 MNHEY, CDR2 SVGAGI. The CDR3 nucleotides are TGTGCCAGCGGCCGACGCACTAGCACTGAAGCTTTCTTT. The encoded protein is CASGRRTSTEAFF.

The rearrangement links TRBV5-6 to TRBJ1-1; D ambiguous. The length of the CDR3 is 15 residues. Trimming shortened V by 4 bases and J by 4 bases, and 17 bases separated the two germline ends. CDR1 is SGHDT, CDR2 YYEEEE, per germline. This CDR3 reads CASSPGVMKGTEAFF. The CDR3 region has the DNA TGTGCCAGCAGCCCCGGCGTGATGAAGGGCACTGAAGCTTTCTTT.

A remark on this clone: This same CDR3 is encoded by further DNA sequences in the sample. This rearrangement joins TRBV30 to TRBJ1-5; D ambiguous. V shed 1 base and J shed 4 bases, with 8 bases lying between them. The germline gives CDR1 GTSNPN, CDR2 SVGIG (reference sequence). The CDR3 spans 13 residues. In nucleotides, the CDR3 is TGTGCCTGGAGTGGTCAGAGTAATCAGCCCCAGCATTTT. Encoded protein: CAWSGQSNQPQHF.

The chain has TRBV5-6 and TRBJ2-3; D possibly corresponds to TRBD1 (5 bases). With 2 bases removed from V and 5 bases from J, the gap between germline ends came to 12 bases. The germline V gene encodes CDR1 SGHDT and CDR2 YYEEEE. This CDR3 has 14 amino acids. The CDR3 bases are TGTGCCAGCAGCTTCCGGCCAGGGCGAGATACGCAGTATTTT. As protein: CASSFRPGRDTQYF.

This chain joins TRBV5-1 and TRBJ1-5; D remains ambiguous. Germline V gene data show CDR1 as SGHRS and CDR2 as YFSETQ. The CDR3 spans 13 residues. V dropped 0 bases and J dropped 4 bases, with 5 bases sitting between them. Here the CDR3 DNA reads TGCGCCAGCAGCTTGGCCGGTAATCAGCCCCAGCATTTT. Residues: CASSLAGNQPQHF.

The CDR3 here is CASSSWRSGYTF. Here the CDR3 DNA reads TGTGCCAGCAGCAGTTGGCGGTCTGGCTACACCTTC. This chain uses TRBV13 with TRBJ1-2; D is unclear. Trimming stripped 5 bases from V and 7 bases from J, with 11 bases between. In germline, CDR1 is PRHDT, CDR2 FYEKMQ (reference sequence). The CDR3 extends over 12 amino acids.

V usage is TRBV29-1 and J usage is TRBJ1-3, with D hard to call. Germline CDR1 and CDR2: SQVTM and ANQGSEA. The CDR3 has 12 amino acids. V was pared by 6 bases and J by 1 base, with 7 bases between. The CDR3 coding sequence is TGCAGCGTCTCTAAGTCTGGAAACACCATATATTTT. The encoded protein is CSVSKSGNTIYF.